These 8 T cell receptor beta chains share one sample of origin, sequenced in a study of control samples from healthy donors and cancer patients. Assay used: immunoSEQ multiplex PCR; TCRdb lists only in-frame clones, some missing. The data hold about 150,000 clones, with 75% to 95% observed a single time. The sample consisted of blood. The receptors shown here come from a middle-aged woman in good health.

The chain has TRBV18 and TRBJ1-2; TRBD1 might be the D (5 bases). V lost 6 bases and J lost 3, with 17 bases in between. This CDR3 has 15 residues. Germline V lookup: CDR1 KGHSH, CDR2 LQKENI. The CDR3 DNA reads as TGTGCCAGCTCGCCTGACAGCGCCTGGGACTATGGCTACACCTTC. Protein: CASSPDSAWDYGYTF.

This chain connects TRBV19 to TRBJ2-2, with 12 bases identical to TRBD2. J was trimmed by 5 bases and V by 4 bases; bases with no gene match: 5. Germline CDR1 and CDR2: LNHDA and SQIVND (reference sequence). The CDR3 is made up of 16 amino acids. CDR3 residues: CASSTSGGVPTGELFF. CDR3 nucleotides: TGTGCCAGTAGTACTAGCGGGGGGGTCCCGACCGGGGAGCTGTTTTTT.

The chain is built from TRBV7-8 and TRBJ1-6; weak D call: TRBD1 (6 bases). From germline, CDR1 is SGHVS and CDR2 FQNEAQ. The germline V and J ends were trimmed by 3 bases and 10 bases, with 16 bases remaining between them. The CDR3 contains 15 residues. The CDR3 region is CASSFDPGVGSPLHF. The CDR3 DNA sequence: TGTGCCAGCAGCTTCGATCCAGGGGTAGGATCACCCCTCCACTTT.

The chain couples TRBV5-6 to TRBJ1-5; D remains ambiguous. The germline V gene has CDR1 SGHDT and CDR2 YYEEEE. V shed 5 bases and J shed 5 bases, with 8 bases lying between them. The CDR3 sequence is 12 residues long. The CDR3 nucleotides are TGTGCCAGCAGTAGACGAGATCAGCCCCAGCATTTT. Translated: CASSRRDQPQHF.

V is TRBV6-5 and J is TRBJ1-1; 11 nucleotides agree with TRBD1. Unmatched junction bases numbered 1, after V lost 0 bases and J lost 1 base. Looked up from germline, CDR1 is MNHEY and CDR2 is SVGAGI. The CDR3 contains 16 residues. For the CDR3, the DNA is TGTGCCAGCAGTTACTCGGGGACAGGGGGGAACACTGAAGCTTTCTTT. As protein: CASSYSGTGGNTEAFF.

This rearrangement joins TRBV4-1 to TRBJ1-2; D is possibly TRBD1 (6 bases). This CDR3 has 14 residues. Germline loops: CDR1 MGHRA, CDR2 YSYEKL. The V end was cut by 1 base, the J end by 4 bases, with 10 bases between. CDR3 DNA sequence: TGCGCCAGCAGCCAAGGCGGGGGGGCCTATGGCTACACCTTC. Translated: CASSQGGGAYGYTF.

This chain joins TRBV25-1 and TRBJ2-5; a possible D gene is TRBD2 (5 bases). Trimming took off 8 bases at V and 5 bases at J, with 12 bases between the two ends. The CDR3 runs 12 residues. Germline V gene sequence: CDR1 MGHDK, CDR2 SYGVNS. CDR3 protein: CASAPGSETQYF. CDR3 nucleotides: TGTGCCAGCGCCCCGGGGTCCGAGACCCAGTACTTC.

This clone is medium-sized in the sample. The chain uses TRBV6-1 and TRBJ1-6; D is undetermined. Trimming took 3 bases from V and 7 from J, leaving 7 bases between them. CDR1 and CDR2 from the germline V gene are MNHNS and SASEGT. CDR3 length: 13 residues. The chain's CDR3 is CASSDLRNSPLHF. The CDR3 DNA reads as TGTGCCAGCAGTGATTTGAGGAATTCACCCCTCCACTTT.